Included here is one T cell receptor beta chain sequence, with context. This sample was taken from a study of blood T cell repertoires in COVID-19. Clones were read by immunoSEQ multiplex PCR, and TCRdb kept only the in-frame ones, dropping some. The repertoire consists of about 110,000 clones, with over 75% occurring once and the leading ten covering roughly 16%. Trimming removed 3 bases at V and 0 bases at J, with 11 bases between. This CDR3 has 15 amino acids. Germline-derived CDR1 and CDR2 are GTSNPN and SVGIG (reference sequence). The chain recombines TRBV30 with TRBJ2-2; TRBD2 might be the D (6 bases). This TCR derives from a woman older than 75 with active or convalescent COVID-19. The specimen was peripheral blood. The CDR3 DNA is TGTGCCTGGAGCACCGGGACTCCGAACACCGGGGAGCTGTTTTTT. Its protein is CAWSTGTPNTGELFF.